These 30 T cell receptor beta chains were sequenced from one sample in a study of blood T cells in healthy people across ages. The authors ran a second PCR of 7 to 11 cycles using a sample-barcoded 5' primer and a J-beta primer mix. MiXCR, applied by TCRdb to the 5' RACE reads, yields one record per CDR3 protein. This sample yields more than 900,000 distinct CDR3 sequences, of which around 25% are seen a single time; about 0.69% belongs to the top ten. The same sample was also studied in work on T cells of mothers and their children.

Sequences were obtained from blood. The receptors stem from a girl aged 2-10 years in good health.

The J gene is TRBJ2-5, the V gene TRBV12-3 or TRBV12-4; D tentatively reads TRBD1 or TRBD2 (6 bases each). Trimming left V 3 bases short and J 5 bases short, with 13 bases between. The CDR3 contains 14 residues. The CDR3 protein is CASSFPQGGETQYF. The CDR3 nucleotides read TGTGCCAGCAGTTTCCCACAGGGAGGCGAGACCCAGTACTTC.

The chain joins TRBV7-2 to TRBJ2-5; D is ambiguous. The DNA end is a closer match to TRBJ2-7, so the J assignment may be wrong. The CDR3 length is 13 residues. Germline CDR1 SGHTA, CDR2 FQGNSA. The CDR3 here is CASSDLGHYEQYF. In nucleotides, the CDR3 is TGTGCCAGCAGCGATCTTGGCCACTACGAGCAGTACTTC.

This clonotype was detected only a few times. This sequence joins TRBV20-1 and TRBJ1-6; D is uncertain. Germline V CDR1 and CDR2: DFQATT, SNEGSKA (reference sequence). CDR3 length equals 11 residues. V lost 6 bases and J lost 9, with 9 bases in between. The CDR3 region is CSAKRGSPLHF. CDR3 nucleotide sequence: TGCAGTGCCAAACGGGGTTCACCCCTCCACTTT.

This clonotype has just a few counts. The chain is built from TRBV12-5 and TRBJ2-5; D might be TRBD2 (6 bases). The closer fit of TRBJ2-7 to the DNA end suggests the J call may be wrong. Germline V gives CDR1 LGHNT, CDR2 FRNRAP. There are 12 residues in the CDR3. The CDR3 spells CASGRDFYEQYF. Written as DNA, the CDR3 is TGTGCTAGTGGAAGGGACTTCTACGAGCAGTACTTC.

This clonotype was recorded a few times. CDR3 in amino acids: CSARTASNTQYF. CDR3 bases: TGCAGTGCTAGGACAGCCTCAAATACGCAGTATTTT. This chain uses TRBV20-1 with TRBJ2-3; maybe TRBD1 (5 bases). Per the germline V gene, CDR1 is DFQATT and CDR2 is SNEGSKA (reference sequence). V was pared by 3 bases and J by 7 bases, with 11 bases between. CDR3 length: 12 amino acids.

This clonotype was recorded a few times. The V gene is TRBV6-1, the J gene TRBJ2-3, with D possibly being TRBD2 (7 bases). V lost 11 bases, J lost 4 bases, and 16 bases lay in between. This CDR3 has 13 residues. Germline V gives CDR1 MNHNS, CDR2 SASEGT. The CDR3 loop is CAAKGGGPDTQYF. DNA of the CDR3: TGTGCCGCGAAGGGGGGAGGGCCAGATACGCAGTATTTT.

In this sample, this clonotype turned up a few times. CDR3 sequence reads: CASRRASPYEQYF. The CDR3 DNA sequence: TGTGCCAGCAGGAGGGCGTCTCCCTACGAGCAGTACTTC. The J gene is TRBJ2-7, the V gene TRBV2, with D tentatively TRBD2 (5 bases). V was cut by 6 bases and J by 2 bases, with 11 bases left in between. The CDR3 runs 13 residues. Per germline, CDR1 SNHLY and CDR2 FYNNEI.

There are a few counts of this clonotype. The V gene is TRBV25-1, the J gene TRBJ2-7, with D maybe TRBD2 (7 bases). V was pared by 3 bases and J by 6 bases, with 21 bases between. This CDR3 spans 16 amino acids. CDR1 and CDR2 from the germline V gene are MGHDK and SYGVNS. CDR3 coding DNA: TGTGCCAGCAGTGATAGGGCGGGGGCCCCTCGTCGCGAGCAGTACTTC. Translation: CASSDRAGAPRREQYF.

Details on this clonotype: One end of the junction varies from germline; a read error may be responsible. The chain carries TRBV19 and TRBJ2-5, with D perhaps TRBD2 (5 bases). TRBJ2-1 matches the DNA end more closely, so the J call is doubtful. CDR1 and CDR2 (germline): LNHDA, SQIVND (reference sequence). The CDR3 covers 14 residues. The chain's CDR3 is CASMTDRAGNKQFF. The CDR3 DNA is TGTGCCAGTATGACGGATAGGGCGGGCAATAAGCAGTTCTTC.

The chain is built from TRBV12-5 and TRBJ2-4, with D uncertain. Trimming shortened V by 2 bases and J by 0 bases, and 23 bases separated the two germline ends. This CDR3 contains 20 residues. CDR1 is LGHNT, CDR2 FRNRAP, per germline. This CDR3 reads CASGLLREAPLGVAKNIQYF. The CDR3 region has the DNA TGTGCTAGTGGTTTGTTAAGAGAAGCGCCACTCGGAGTAGCCAAAAACATTCAGTACTTC.

This clonotype was seen more than once but under ten times. V is TRBV6-5 and J is TRBJ2-1; no definite D call. Trimming stripped 6 bases from V and 6 bases from J, with 6 bases between. This CDR3 contains 11 residues. Germline CDR1 reads MNHEY; CDR2 reads SVGAGI. CDR3 protein: CASRGFNEQFF. DNA of the CDR3: TGTGCCAGCAGGGGGTTCAATGAGCAGTTCTTC.

The chain uses TRBV7-9 and TRBJ1-2, with D perhaps TRBD1 (5 bases). This CDR3 spans 14 amino acids. V lost 2 bases and J 6 bases, leaving 13 bases between the germline ends. Germline V gene lookup returns CDR1 SEHNR and CDR2 FQNEAQ (reference sequence). The CDR3 DNA reads TGTGCCAGCAGCTTATTCGCCCAGGGTGATGGCTACACCTTC. Its protein is CASSLFAQGDGYTF.

This chain connects TRBV4-1 to TRBJ1-5; 12 bases fit TRBD1. J lost 7 bases, V lost 2 bases, and 9 bases had no gene match. Germline-derived CDR1 and CDR2 are MGHRA and YSYEKL. The CDR3 is made up of 17 amino acids. CDR3 amino acids: CASSQYPGTGGGQPQHF. CDR3 coding DNA: TGCGCCAGCAGCCAATACCCCGGGACAGGGGGCGGACAGCCCCAGCATTTT.

This clonotype was observed a handful of times. This chain links TRBV5-6 with TRBJ2-7; maybe TRBD2 (5 bases). V was shortened by 2 bases and J by 2 bases, with 14 bases between the two germline ends. The CDR3 is 15 amino acids. CDR1 is SGHDT, CDR2 YYEEEE, per germline. CDR3 region: CASSFDVGATYEQYF. The CDR3 DNA follows: TGTGCCAGCAGCTTTGATGTGGGAGCGACCTACGAGCAGTACTTC.

This clonotype was recorded a few times. The V gene is TRBV6-1, the J gene TRBJ2-5; TRBD2 agrees at 8 bases. The tail of the sequence fits TRBJ2-1 better, so the J call may be wrong. Germline V gene data show CDR1 as MNHNS and CDR2 as SASEGT. This CDR3 contains 15 residues. The CDR3 is CASSDTGLANNEQFF. The CDR3, as DNA: TGTGCCAGCAGTGATACAGGACTAGCAAACAATGAGCAGTTCTTC.

The chain combines TRBV12-3 or TRBV12-4 with TRBJ2-1; the D call may be TRBD1 or TRBD2 (6 bases each). This CDR3 has 15 residues. The V end lost 1 base, the J end lost 7 bases, and 14 bases lay between the germline ends. The CDR3 bases are TGTGCCAGCAGTTTAGAGAGACAGGAGGGTAATGAGCAGTTCTTC. Protein sequence: CASSLERQEGNEQFF.

This clonotype was observed a handful of times. The chain couples TRBV20-1 to TRBJ2-5, with 7 positions matching TRBD2. The closer fit of TRBJ2-7 to the DNA end suggests the J call may be wrong. CDR1 is DFQATT, CDR2 SNEGSKA, per germline (reference sequence). The CDR3 length is 15 residues. CDR3 in DNA: TGCAGTGCTAGAGGCCCCGGGAGGTCAACCTACGAGCAGTACTTC. It yields the protein CSARGPGRSTYEQYF.

The CDR3 loop is CSGRGDEQFF. The CDR3 coding sequence is TGCAGTGGGCGGGGCGATGAGCAGTTCTTC. This rearrangement joins TRBV20-1 to TRBJ2-1; D perhaps matches TRBD2 (6 bases). CDR3 length: 10 amino acids. Trimming took off 7 bases at V and 8 bases at J, with 9 bases between the two ends. CDR1 and CDR2 (germline): DFQATT, SNEGSKA (reference sequence).

Only a few counts were recorded for this clonotype. This chain connects TRBV7-9 to TRBJ1-4, with D possibly TRBD1 on 6 matching bases. The CDR3 is 14 amino acids. The germline V and J ends were trimmed by 5 bases and 8 bases, with 15 bases remaining between them. Germline V lookup: CDR1 SEHNR, CDR2 FQNEAQ (reference sequence). CDR3 sequence (DNA): TGTGCCAGCAGCCCCGTGGTGGGGGGCGAAAAACTGTTTTTT. Its protein product is CASSPVVGGEKLFF. Variable domain in full (rest from reference TRBV7-9 and TRBJ1-4): DTGVSQNPRHKITKRGQNVTFRCDPISEHNRLYWYRQTLGQGPEFLTYFQNEAQLEKSRLLSDRFSAERPKGSFSTLEIQRTEQGDSAMYLCASSPVVGGEKLFFGSGTQLSVL.

For this clonotype: At one of its ends the junction is not consistent with the germline gene, which may arise from a read error. DNA of the CDR3: TGCGCCAGCAGCCAAGATGTCTCCACTGAAGCTTCCTTT. The encoded protein is CASSQDVSTEASF. The chain employs TRBV4-3 and TRBJ1-1; D is uncertain. Per germline, CDR1 LGHNA and CDR2 YSLEER. This CDR3 has 13 amino acids.

The chain carries TRBV20-1 and TRBJ2-1; 8 nucleotides line up with TRBD2. The V and J ends lost 1 base and 5 bases, in that order; junction bases with no gene match: 13. The germline CDR1 and CDR2 sequences are DFQATT and SNEGSKA (reference sequence). The CDR3 covers 17 residues. The CDR3, as DNA: TGCAGTGCTAGAGGTCCCGTTGCGGGCGGGGGGAACAATGAGCAGTTCTTC. This sequence encodes CSARGPVAGGGNNEQFF.

This clonotype was seen a handful of times. V is TRBV5-1 and J is TRBJ2-3, with a tentative D call TRBD2 (5 bases). Germline V gives CDR1 SGHRS, CDR2 YFSETQ. V lost 0 bases and J lost 2, with 10 bases in between. CDR3 length: 15 amino acids. CDR3 sequence: CASSLDGETTDTQYF. As DNA, the CDR3 is TGCGCCAGCAGCTTGGATGGGGAGACCACAGATACGCAGTATTTT.

This clonotype was seen a handful of times. The chain recombines TRBV20-1 with TRBJ2-7; 8 positions agree with TRBD1. The junction had 16 bases not matched to a gene; V was cut back by 6 bases and J by 6 bases. Looked up from germline, CDR1 is DFQATT and CDR2 is SNEGSKA (reference sequence). The CDR3 totals 15 residues. CDR3 DNA: TGCAGTGCCTTAGACGGGTCAGGGGGCGGCGGCGAGCAGTACTTC. This encodes CSALDGSGGGGEQYF.

This chain joins TRBV6-1 and TRBJ2-5, with D possibly being TRBD2 (6 bases). The CDR3 is made up of 15 amino acids. Between the trimmed V and J ends, which lost 11 bases and 3 bases, there was a span of 22 bases. Germline V gene sequence: CDR1 MNHNS, CDR2 SASEGT. As DNA, the CDR3 is TGTGCCGGCTCTCAGACATCTTGGGGGGAAGAGACCCAGTACTTC. It translates to CAGSQTSWGEETQYF.

This clonotype turned up a few times. The chain combines TRBV21-1 with TRBJ2-5; the D call TRBD1 from the table was never checked on the DNA. The end of the DNA fits TRBJ2-1 better, so the J call may be wrong. TRBV21-1 is designated a pseudogene. The CDR3 sequence is 16 residues long. In DNA, the CDR3 is TGTGCCAGCAGCAGGGCGGGACTCCCCCCTGACAATGAGCAGTTCTTC. Translated: CASSRAGLPPDNEQFF.

This chain joins TRBV5-1 and TRBJ2-5, with unresolved D. Germline V CDR1 and CDR2: SGHRS, YFSETQ. The V gene lost 0 bases and the J gene lost 4 bases, with 19 bases spanning the gap. The CDR3 is made up of 17 amino acids. CDR3 protein: CASSLVESLPKLETQYF. The CDR3 nucleotides are TGCGCCAGCAGCTTGGTCGAAAGCCTACCTAAGTTAGAGACCCAGTACTTC.

This clonotype was counted only a few times. The genes are TRBV29-1 and TRBJ2-1; 16 nucleotides line up with TRBD2. The germline CDR1 and CDR2 sequences are SQVTM and ANQGSEA. The trim removed 0 bases at V and 4 bases at J, leaving 0 bases unmatched. The CDR3 has 16 amino acids. The chain's CDR3 is CSVEEGLAGGYNEQFF. For the CDR3, the DNA is TGCAGCGTTGAAGAGGGACTAGCGGGAGGGTACAATGAGCAGTTCTTC.

This clonotype was picked up a small number of times. The chain links TRBV29-1 to TRBJ2-2; D possibly corresponds to TRBD2 (6 bases). The V and J ends lost 5 bases and 1 base respectively, with 11 bases between them. Germline V CDR1 and CDR2: SQVTM, ANQGSEA. This CDR3 spans 14 amino acids. The CDR3 loop is CSVTLGGNTGELFF. The CDR3 DNA reads as TGCAGCGTTACGCTGGGGGGGAACACCGGGGAGCTGTTTTTT.

The CDR3 DNA is TGTGCCAGCAGCCCGAAGGAAAGAGAGTATTTT. It specifies CASSPKEREYF. J is TRBJ2-3 and V is TRBV7-2, with D uncertain. V gave up 5 bases and J gave up 13 bases, with 13 bases separating them. The CDR3 is made up of 11 amino acids. CDR1 is SGHTA and CDR2 is FQGNSA in the germline V gene.

The chain couples TRBV5-1 to TRBJ1-6; D is possibly TRBD1 (5 bases). Trimming pared 1 base from V and 9 bases from J, leaving 17 bases between. The CDR3 totals 16 residues. Germline V CDR1 and CDR2: SGHRS, YFSETQ. CDR3 amino acids: CASSLTDRTDASPLHF. CDR3 coding DNA: TGCGCCAGCAGCTTGACCGACAGAACGGACGCTTCACCCCTCCACTTT.